These 17 T cell receptor beta chains originate from one sample sequenced in a study of shared clonotypes between healthy human individuals. TCRdb keeps only in-frame clones here, not all; method: immunoSEQ multiplex PCR. The data show 2 million to 2.5 million clones, around 95% seen once. The sample consisted of naive CD4+ T cells sorted from blood. As to subset: CD45RA+ positively selected. The receptor set was obtained from a man younger than 35 in good health.

This chain connects TRBV5-1 to TRBJ2-7; D could derive from TRBD1 or TRBD2 (5 bases each). Germline loops: CDR1 SGHRS, CDR2 YFSETQ. The CDR3 extends over 15 amino acids. V dropped 1 base and J dropped 3 bases, with 14 bases sitting between them. The CDR3 here is CASSLPGRGDYEQYF. CDR3 DNA sequence: TGCGCCAGCAGCTTGCCAGGGCGAGGGGACTACGAGCAGTACTTC.

The chain has TRBV28 and TRBJ2-7; D possibly corresponds to TRBD2 (6 bases). Trimming pared 8 bases from V and 6 bases from J, leaving 11 bases between. The CDR3 has 11 amino acids. CDR1 MDHEN and CDR2 SYDVKM come from the germline V gene. CDR3 sequence: CASAGIGEQYF. The CDR3 DNA reads as TGTGCCAGCGCGGGAATCGGCGAGCAGTACTTC.

This clone was observed a few times. This chain links TRBV9 with TRBJ2-3, with 10 bases that match TRBD1. V was clipped by 5 bases and J by 2 bases; unmatched bases: 11. This CDR3 spans 17 amino acids. Germline values: CDR1 SGDLS, CDR2 YYNGEE. As DNA, the CDR3 is TGTGCCAGCAGTTCGGTAGGGACAGGGGATCTCACAGATACGCAGTATTTT. Translated: CASSSVGTGDLTDTQYF. The variable domain in full, with the rest retrieved from reference TRBV9 and TRBJ2-3, is DSGVTQTPKHLITATGQRVTLRCSPRSGDLSVYWYQQSLDQGLQFLIQYYNGEERAKGNILERFSAQQFPDLHSELNLSSLELGDSALYFCASSSVGTGDLTDTQYFGPGTRLTVL.

The J gene is TRBJ2-1, the V gene TRBV27, with 8 bases matching TRBD2. Germline loops: CDR1 MNHEY, CDR2 SMNVEV (reference sequence). The CDR3 runs 19 residues. The junction had 14 bases not matched to a gene; V was cut back by 4 bases and J by 0 bases. The CDR3 sequence is CASSSSGDGSGISYNEQFF. The CDR3 DNA sequence: TGTGCCAGCAGTTCAAGCGGCGATGGTAGCGGGATCTCCTACAATGAGCAGTTCTTC.

This chain links TRBV27 with TRBJ2-1; weak D call: TRBD1 (6 bases). V was cut by 3 bases and J by 4 bases, with 10 bases left in between. The CDR3 consists of 14 residues. The germline V gene encodes CDR1 MNHEY and CDR2 SMNVEV (reference sequence). In DNA, the CDR3 is TGTGCCAGCAGTTTTCCCGGACAGTACAATGAGCAGTTCTTC. It is translated as CASSFPGQYNEQFF.

CDR3 nucleotide sequence: TGTGCCAGCAGCCAGCGGGGGGGCAATGAGCAGTTCTTC. It encodes CASSQRGGNEQFF. V and J are TRBV7-2 and TRBJ2-1, with TRBD2 matching over 10 bases. This CDR3 region has 13 residues. The junction had 1 base not matched to a gene; V was cut back by 5 bases and J by 6 bases. Germline loops: CDR1 SGHTA, CDR2 FQGNSA. The full variable domain, with the rest looked up from reference TRBV7-2 and TRBJ2-1, is GAGVSQSPSNKVTEKGKDVELRCDPISGHTALYWYRQSLGQGLEFLIYFQGNSAPDKSGLPSDRFSAERTGGSVSTLTIQRTQQEDSAVYLCASSQRGGNEQFFGPGTRLTVL.

This chain links TRBV4-3 with TRBJ2-1; TRBD2 matches 10 bases. Losses at the gene ends were 2 bases for V and 3 bases for J; bases not matched to a gene: 4. The germline V gene encodes CDR1 LGHNA and CDR2 YSLEER. The CDR3 has 16 residues. CDR3 sequence reads: CASSQLAGEVYNEQFF. The CDR3, as DNA: TGCGCCAGCAGCCAACTAGCGGGAGAGGTCTACAATGAGCAGTTCTTC.

This clone was found once. This rearrangement joins TRBV18 to TRBJ1-1; D not certain. V lost 2 bases, J lost 4 bases, and 14 bases lay in between. CDR3 length: 15 residues. CDR1 is KGHSH and CDR2 is LQKENI in the germline V gene. DNA of the CDR3: TGTGCCAGCTCACCAATCCAGGTCGGAAGCACTGAAGCTTTCTTT. Its translation: CASSPIQVGSTEAFF.

The rearrangement links TRBV28 to TRBJ1-6, with D perhaps TRBD1 (6 bases). Germline V gene sequence: CDR1 MDHEN, CDR2 SYDVKM. There are 17 residues in the CDR3. V was pared by 3 bases and J by 7 bases, with 19 bases between. The CDR3 here is CASSFPPGRGGNSPLHF. In DNA, the CDR3 is TGTGCCAGCAGTTTCCCCCCAGGCCGGGGGGGCAATTCACCCCTCCACTTT.

V usage is TRBV6-6 and J usage is TRBJ2-7; D is ambiguous. Germline CDR1 reads MNHNY; CDR2 reads SVGAGI (reference sequence). The CDR3 is 14 amino acids. The germline V and J ends were trimmed by 4 bases and 1 base, with 11 bases remaining between them. The CDR3: CASSLKENSYEQYF. The CDR3, as DNA: TGTGCCAGCAGTTTGAAGGAGAATTCCTACGAGCAGTACTTC.

This chain uses TRBV14 with TRBJ2-7; D unresolved. Germline values: CDR1 SGHDN, CDR2 FVKESK. V lost 2 bases and J 6 bases, leaving 17 bases between the germline ends. The CDR3 contains 15 residues. CDR3 bases: TGTGCCAGCAGCCAATTACTGGGAAGTATGGGCGAGCAGTACTTC. Its translation: CASSQLLGSMGEQYF.

V and J are TRBV4-1 and TRBJ1-4, with 8 nucleotides matching TRBD1. CDR3 length: 15 amino acids. The ends lost 1 base at V and 6 bases at J; junction bases unmatched: 4. Germline assignment: CDR1 MGHRA and CDR2 YSYEKL. The CDR3 coding sequence is TGCGCCAGCAGCCAAGGGGACAGGCGCGATGAAAAACTGTTTTTT. This encodes CASSQGDRRDEKLFF.

The chain uses TRBV6-1 and TRBJ2-7; a weak D match, TRBD2 (6 bases). This CDR3 comprises 12 residues. Germline-derived CDR1 and CDR2 are MNHNS and SASEGT. V shed 6 bases and J shed 6 bases, with 12 bases lying between them. CDR3 region: CASRTGGSEQYF. CDR3 bases: TGTGCCAGCAGGACCGGGGGTTCCGAGCAGTACTTC.

This clone was counted once. The rearrangement links TRBV6-6 to TRBJ1-4, with no clear D. The length of the CDR3 is 11 residues. Germline V gives CDR1 MNHNY, CDR2 SVGAGI (reference sequence). Trimming took off 8 bases at V and 5 bases at J, with 6 bases between the two ends. The CDR3 region is CASAGNEKLFF. Here the CDR3 DNA reads TGTGCCAGCGCGGGAAATGAAAAACTGTTTTTT.

The chain has TRBV6-5 and TRBJ2-7, with D possibly being TRBD1 or TRBD2 (6 bases each). Germline V lookup: CDR1 MNHEY, CDR2 SVGAGI. Trimming took off 3 bases at V and 0 bases at J, with 12 bases between the two ends. There are 15 residues in the CDR3. CDR3 coding DNA: TGTGCCAGCAGTTATAGGGGGGTAAGCTCCTACGAGCAGTACTTC. This sequence encodes CASSYRGVSSYEQYF.

Only one count was recorded for this clone. The genes are TRBV2 and TRBJ2-7; D perhaps matches TRBD1 (5 bases). The germline CDR1 and CDR2 sequences are SNHLY and FYNNEI. The CDR3 sequence is 13 residues long. V was cut by 5 bases and J by 3 bases, with 11 bases left in between. The CDR3 coding sequence is TGTGCCAGCAGTCAGGGATCGGGCTACGAGCAGTACTTC. Protein sequence: CASSQGSGYEQYF.

This rearrangement joins TRBV2 to TRBJ2-7, with 12 positions matching TRBD2. The V segment lost 2 bases and the J segment 5 bases; nucleotides outside the gene matches: 7. Germline CDR1 SNHLY, CDR2 FYNNEI. The CDR3 sequence is 16 residues long. Here the CDR3 DNA reads TGTGCCAGCAGTGAATTCGGAGGACTAGCGGGGAACGAGCAGTACTTC. It translates to CASSEFGGLAGNEQYF.